The sequence of this TCR beta chain was determined in a study of T cells in Graves' hyperthyroidism and ophthalmopathy. The CDR3 has 18 residues. V dropped 7 bases and J dropped 0; count of bases not matched to a gene: 10. Authors of the study amplified TCR beta CDR3 regions from RNA transcripts. HTBI primers were the set used in a first-round RT-PCR of the TCR CDR3. TCRdb reprocessed the multiplex PCR reads with MiXCR, giving one entry per CDR3 protein. The data contain over 350,000 distinct CDR3 sequences, roughly 15% of them singletons. This clonotype occurred many times. The TCR originated in a man younger than 30 with Graves' ophthalmopathy. The V and J genes are TRBV12-3 or TRBV12-4 and TRBJ2-1; 12 bases map to TRBD2. The sample consisted of blood. The CDR3 is CASTSLAGGESSYNEQFF. CDR3 DNA: TGTGCCAGCACCTCCCTAGCGGGGGGGGAGAGCTCCTACAATGAGCAGTTCTTC.